One sample yielded the 14 T cell receptor beta chains listed below, sequenced in a study of blood T cells in healthy people across ages. For the second PCR, which ran for 7 to 11 cycles, a sample-barcoded 5' primer and a J-beta primer mix were used. TCRdb fed the 5' RACE reads into MiXCR, producing one record per CDR3 protein. This table holds 1.5 million to 2 million distinct CDR3 sequences, approximately 30% found once. Material: blood. Receptors were obtained from a woman in her twenties or thirties in good health.

This clonotype turned up a few times. V is TRBV20-1 and J is TRBJ2-5, with D tentatively TRBD1 or TRBD2 (5 bases each). Germline lookup yields CDR1 DFQATT and CDR2 SNEGSKA (reference sequence). There are 13 residues in the CDR3. V was pared by 3 bases and J by 4 bases, with 12 bases between. The CDR3 DNA is TGCAGTGCTAGTACCGGGGCACGAGAGACCCAGTACTTC. Residues: CSASTGARETQYF.

The chain has TRBV20-1 and TRBJ2-1, with 9 bases that match TRBD2. Germline-derived CDR1 and CDR2 are DFQATT and SNEGSKA (reference sequence). The CDR3 sequence is 15 residues long. V lost 0 bases to trimming and J lost 6 bases; unmatched junction nucleotides: 6. The CDR3 protein is CSARDHSGSGNEQFF. CDR3 DNA sequence: TGCAGTGCTAGAGATCATAGCGGGAGTGGCAATGAGCAGTTCTTC.

A word on this clonotype: An end of the junction differs from the germline gene, which may be a read error. This chain joins TRBV28 and TRBJ2-1, with 10 bases identical to TRBD2. CDR1 is MDHEN, CDR2 SYDVKM, per germline. The CDR3 covers 14 residues. This chain's CDR3 is CTSSWSSGGNEQFF. The CDR3 nucleotides read TGTACCAGCAGCTGGTCTAGCGGGGGAAATGAGCAGTTCTTC.

This sequence joins TRBV7-9 and TRBJ2-4; either TRBD1 or TRBD2 may supply D (5 bases each). Judging by the DNA end, TRBJ2-7 fits better; the J call may be wrong. The CDR3 is 15 residues long. Germline V gene sequence: CDR1 SEHNR, CDR2 FQNEAQ (reference sequence). Written as DNA, the CDR3 is TGTGCCAGCAGCACCCGGGCCCTCCGAGGGGCCGAGCAGTACTTC. Its protein is CASSTRALRGAEQYF.

The chain joins TRBV3-1 to TRBJ2-5; D possibly corresponds to TRBD2 (6 bases). CDR3 size: 14 residues. Per germline, CDR1 LGHDT and CDR2 YNNKEL (reference sequence). V gave up 2 bases and J gave up 3 bases, with 10 bases separating them. The CDR3 DNA reads as TGTGCCAGCAGCCAATTGGGAGGTGAAGAGACCCAGTACTTC. Its protein product is CASSQLGGEETQYF.

In this sample, this clonotype turned up many times. This chain joins TRBV4-3 and TRBJ2-1, with D uncertain. The V gene lost 1 base and the J gene lost 8 bases, with 9 bases spanning the gap. CDR1 is LGHNA, CDR2 YSLEER, per germline. The length of the CDR3 is 13 residues. The CDR3 DNA sequence: TGCGCCAGCAGCCAAGTTCCTATCGATGAGCAGTTCTTC. It specifies CASSQVPIDEQFF.

The chain recombines TRBV10-3 with TRBJ2-7, with D perhaps TRBD2 (5 bases). The CDR3 covers 15 residues. The germline CDR1 and CDR2 sequences are ENHRY and SYGVKD. With 3 bases removed from V and 5 bases from J, the gap between germline ends came to 17 bases. The DNA of the CDR3 is TGTGCCATCAGTGAACTGCGGGCCCCGGGCCACGAGCAGTACTTC. Protein product: CAISELRAPGHEQYF.

This clonotype was picked up a small number of times. The chain combines TRBV2 with TRBJ2-5, with TRBD2 matching over 9 bases. CDR1 is SNHLY and CDR2 is FYNNEI in the germline V gene. The junction had 0 bases not matched to a gene; V was cut back by 6 bases and J by 1 base. The CDR3 length is 13 residues. Written as DNA, the CDR3 is TGTGCCAGCAGGCGGGAGGGCCAAGAGACCCAGTACTTC. Residues: CASRREGQETQYF.

This clonotype came up a few times. This sequence joins TRBV20-1 and TRBJ2-3; TRBD2 is a possible D gene (5 bases). There are 12 residues in the CDR3. Germline V gene sequence: CDR1 DFQATT, CDR2 SNEGSKA (reference sequence). Trimming took 5 bases from V and 4 from J, leaving 10 bases between them. CDR3 in DNA: TGCAGTGCTTCTATGGAGGCAGATACGCAGTATTTT. It is translated as CSASMEADTQYF.

The rearrangement links TRBV12-3 or TRBV12-4 to TRBJ2-3, with 12 bases fitting TRBD2. With V trimmed by 3 bases and J by 5 bases, 3 bases remained unmatched. The CDR3 consists of 15 residues. The CDR3 spells CASSFRTSGKDTQYF. In DNA, the CDR3 is TGTGCCAGCAGTTTCCGGACTAGCGGGAAAGATACGCAGTATTTT.

This clonotype was seen a handful of times. The chain recombines TRBV11-2 with TRBJ2-5; 11 nucleotides align to TRBD2. In germline, CDR1 is SGHAT, CDR2 FQNNGV. The J segment lost 2 bases and the V segment lost 5 bases, leaving 7 bases of the junction unmatched. The CDR3 consists of 16 residues. As DNA, the CDR3 is TGTGCCAGCAGCACCGGGACTAGCGGCATGCAAGAGACCCAGTACTTC. The encoded protein is CASSTGTSGMQETQYF.

In its sample, this clonotype was seen a few times. The chain has TRBV28 and TRBJ2-7; the D gene is possibly TRBD1 (6 bases). Germline V CDR1 and CDR2: MDHEN, SYDVKM. The CDR3 runs 15 residues. V lost 5 bases and J 2 bases, leaving 16 bases between the germline ends. The CDR3 loop reads CASSPTGPGPYEQYF. Written as DNA, the CDR3 is TGTGCCAGCAGTCCTACAGGGCCTGGACCCTACGAGCAGTACTTC. Together with reference TRBV28 and TRBJ2-7, the CDR3 gives the full variable domain: DVKVTQSSRYLVKRTGEKVFLECVQDMDHENMFWYRQDPGLGLRLIYFSYDVKMKEKGDIPEGYSVSREKKERFSLILESASTNQTSMYLCASSPTGPGPYEQYFGPGTRLTVT.

Worth noting for this clonotype: One end of the junction is discordant with germline, which a read error may explain. This sequence joins TRBV7-9 and TRBJ2-1; D remains unclear. This CDR3 spans 15 amino acids. Germline V lookup: CDR1 SEHNR, CDR2 FQNEAQ (reference sequence). CDR3 nucleotide sequence: TGTGCCATCAGCCAAAGAGTCAGCACCTACAATGAGCAGTTCTTC. Its protein is CAISQRVSTYNEQFF.

Remarks on this clonotype: One end of the junction is discordant with germline, which a read error may explain. The chain combines TRBV29-1 with TRBJ2-3; 8 nucleotides agree with TRBD1. From germline, CDR1 is SQVTM and CDR2 ANQGSEA. This CDR3 spans 14 amino acids. The CDR3 spells CSARDRHSTDAQYF. CDR3 DNA sequence: TGCAGCGCCCGGGACAGGCATAGCACAGATGCGCAGTATTTT.